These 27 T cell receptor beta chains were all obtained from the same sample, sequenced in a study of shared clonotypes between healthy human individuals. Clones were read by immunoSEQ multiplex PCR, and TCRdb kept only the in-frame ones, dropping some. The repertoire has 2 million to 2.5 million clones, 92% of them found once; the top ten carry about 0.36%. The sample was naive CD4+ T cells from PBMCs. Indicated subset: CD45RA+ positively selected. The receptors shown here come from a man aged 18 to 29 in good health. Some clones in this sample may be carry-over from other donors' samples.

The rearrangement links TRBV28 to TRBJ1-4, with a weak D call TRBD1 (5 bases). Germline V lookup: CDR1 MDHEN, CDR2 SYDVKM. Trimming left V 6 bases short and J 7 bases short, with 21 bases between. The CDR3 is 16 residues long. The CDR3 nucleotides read TGTGCCAGCAGGCGCCGGACGACAGAGGGTGGTGAAAAACTGTTTTTT. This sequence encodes CASRRRTTEGGEKLFF.

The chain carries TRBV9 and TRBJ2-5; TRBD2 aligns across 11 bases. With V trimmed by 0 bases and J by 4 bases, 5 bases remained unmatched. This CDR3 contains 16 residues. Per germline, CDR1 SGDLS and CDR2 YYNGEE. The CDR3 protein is CASSVATGTSGETQYF. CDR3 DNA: TGTGCCAGCAGCGTAGCTACGGGGACTAGCGGAGAGACCCAGTACTTC. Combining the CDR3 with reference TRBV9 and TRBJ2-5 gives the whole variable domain DSGVTQTPKHLITATGQRVTLRCSPRSGDLSVYWYQQSLDQGLQFLIQYYNGEERAKGNILERFSAQQFPDLHSELNLSSLELGDSALYFCASSVATGTSGETQYFGPGTRLLVL.

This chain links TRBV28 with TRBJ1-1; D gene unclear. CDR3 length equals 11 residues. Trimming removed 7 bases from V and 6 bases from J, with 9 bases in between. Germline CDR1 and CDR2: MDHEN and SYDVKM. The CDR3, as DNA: TGTGCCAGCAACTCCCTGGCTGAAGCTTTCTTT. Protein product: CASNSLAEAFF.

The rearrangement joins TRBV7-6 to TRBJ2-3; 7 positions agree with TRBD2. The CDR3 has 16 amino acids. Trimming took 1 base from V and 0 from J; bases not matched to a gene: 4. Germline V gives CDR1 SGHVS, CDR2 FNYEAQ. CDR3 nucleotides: TGTGCCAGCAGCTTAGGTCCTAGCGGTAGCACAGATACGCAGTATTTT. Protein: CASSLGPSGSTDTQYF.

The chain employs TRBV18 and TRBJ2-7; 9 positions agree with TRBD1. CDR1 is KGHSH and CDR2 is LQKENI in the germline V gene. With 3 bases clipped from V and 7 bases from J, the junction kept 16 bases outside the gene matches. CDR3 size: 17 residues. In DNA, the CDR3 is TGTGCCAGCTCACCCGACTTAGGATTACAGGGGGCAGGGGAGCAGTACTTC. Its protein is CASSPDLGLQGAGEQYF.

In nucleotides, the CDR3 is TGCGCCAGCAGCTTGGTAGGGGGCTGGCAGCCCCAGCATTTT. It specifies CASSLVGGWQPQHF. The J gene is TRBJ1-5, the V gene TRBV5-1; TRBD1 matches 7 bases. CDR3 size: 14 residues. Germline loops: CDR1 SGHRS, CDR2 YFSETQ. The V and J ends lost 0 bases and 7 bases, in that order; junction bases with no gene match: 4.

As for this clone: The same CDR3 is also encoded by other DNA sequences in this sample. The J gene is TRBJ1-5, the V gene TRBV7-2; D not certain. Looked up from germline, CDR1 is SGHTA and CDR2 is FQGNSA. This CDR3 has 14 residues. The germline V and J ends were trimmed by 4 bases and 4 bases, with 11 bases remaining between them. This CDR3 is CASSSGRYNQPQHF. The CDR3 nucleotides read TGTGCCAGCAGCTCCGGGAGATATAATCAGCCCCAGCATTTT.

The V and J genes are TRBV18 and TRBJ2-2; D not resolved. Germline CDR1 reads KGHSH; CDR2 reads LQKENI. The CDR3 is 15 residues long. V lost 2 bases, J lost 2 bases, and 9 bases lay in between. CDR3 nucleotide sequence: TGTGCCAGCTCACCAGACATAGAAAACACCGGGGAGCTGTTTTTT. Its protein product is CASSPDIENTGELFF. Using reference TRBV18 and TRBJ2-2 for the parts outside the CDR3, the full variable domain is NAGVMQNPRHLVRRRGQEARLRCSPMKGHSHVYWYRQLPEEGLKFMVYLQKENIIDESGMPKERFSAEFPKEGPSILRIQQVVRGDSAAYFCASSPDIENTGELFFGEGSRLTVL.

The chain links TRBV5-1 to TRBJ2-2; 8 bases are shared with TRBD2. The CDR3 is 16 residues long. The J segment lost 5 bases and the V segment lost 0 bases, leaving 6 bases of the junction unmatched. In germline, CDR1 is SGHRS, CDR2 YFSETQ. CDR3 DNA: TGCGCCAGCAGCTTGGAATATGGCGGGAGGACCGGGGAGCTGTTTTTT. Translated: CASSLEYGGRTGELFF. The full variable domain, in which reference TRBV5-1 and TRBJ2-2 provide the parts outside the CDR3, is KAGVTQTPRYLIKTRGQQVTLSCSPISGHRSVSWYQQTPGQGLQFLFEYFSETQRNKGNFPGRFSGRQFSNSRSEMNVSTLELGDSALYLCASSLEYGGRTGELFFGEGSRLTVL.

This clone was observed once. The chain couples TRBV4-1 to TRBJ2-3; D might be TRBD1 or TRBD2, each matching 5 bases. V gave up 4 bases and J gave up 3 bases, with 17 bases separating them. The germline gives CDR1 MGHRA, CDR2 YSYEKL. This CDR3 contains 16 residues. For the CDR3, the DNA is TGCGCCAGCAGCCGCTTTGAGGGGCGGAGGACAGATACGCAGTATTTT. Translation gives CASSRFEGRRTDTQYF.

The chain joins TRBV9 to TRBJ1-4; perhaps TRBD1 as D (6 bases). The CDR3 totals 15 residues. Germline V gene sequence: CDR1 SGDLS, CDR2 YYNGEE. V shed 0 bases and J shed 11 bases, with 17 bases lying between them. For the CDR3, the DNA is TGTGCCAGCAGCGTAGATCAGACAGGAGGAGGGAAACTGTTTTTT. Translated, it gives CASSVDQTGGGKLFF.

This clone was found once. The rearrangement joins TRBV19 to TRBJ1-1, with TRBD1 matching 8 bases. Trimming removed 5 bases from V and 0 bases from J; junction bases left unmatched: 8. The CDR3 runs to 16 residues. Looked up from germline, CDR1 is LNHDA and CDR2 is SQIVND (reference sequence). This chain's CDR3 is CASSPRGQGMNTEAFF. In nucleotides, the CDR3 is TGTGCCAGTAGTCCTCGCGGACAGGGCATGAACACTGAAGCTTTCTTT.

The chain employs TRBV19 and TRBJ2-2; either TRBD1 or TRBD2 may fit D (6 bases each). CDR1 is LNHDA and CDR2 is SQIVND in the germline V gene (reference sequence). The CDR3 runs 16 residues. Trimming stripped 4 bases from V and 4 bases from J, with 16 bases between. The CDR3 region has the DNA TGTGCCAGTAGTACAACAGGGAGGCGGAGCACCGGGGAGCTGTTTTTT. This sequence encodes CASSTTGRRSTGELFF.

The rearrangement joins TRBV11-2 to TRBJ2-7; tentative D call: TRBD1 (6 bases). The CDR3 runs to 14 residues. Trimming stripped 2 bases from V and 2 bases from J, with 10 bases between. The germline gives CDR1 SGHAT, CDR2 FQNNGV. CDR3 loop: CASSLSRGPYEQYF. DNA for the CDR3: TGTGCCAGCAGCTTATCCAGGGGCCCCTACGAGCAGTACTTC.

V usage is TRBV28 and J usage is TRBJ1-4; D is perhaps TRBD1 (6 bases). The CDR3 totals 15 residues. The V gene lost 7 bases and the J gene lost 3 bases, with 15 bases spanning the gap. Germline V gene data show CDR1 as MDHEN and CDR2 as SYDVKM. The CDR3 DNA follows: TGTGCCAGCATGGGGGCAGGGATAGCTAATGAAAAACTGTTTTTT. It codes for CASMGAGIANEKLFF.

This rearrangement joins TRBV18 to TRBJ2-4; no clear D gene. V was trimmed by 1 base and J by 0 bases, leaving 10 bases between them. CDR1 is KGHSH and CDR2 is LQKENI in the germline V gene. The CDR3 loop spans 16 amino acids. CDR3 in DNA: TGTGCCAGCTCACCACGGGCGGCACTAGCCAAAAACATTCAGTACTTC. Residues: CASSPRAALAKNIQYF.

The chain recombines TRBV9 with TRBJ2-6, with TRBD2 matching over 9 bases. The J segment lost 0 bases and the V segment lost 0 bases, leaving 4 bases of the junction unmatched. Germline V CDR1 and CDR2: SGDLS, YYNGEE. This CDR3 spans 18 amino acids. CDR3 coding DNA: TGTGCCAGCAGCGTAGTTGGTAGCGGGGGCTCTGGGGCCAACGTCCTGACTTTC. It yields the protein CASSVVGSGGSGANVLTF.

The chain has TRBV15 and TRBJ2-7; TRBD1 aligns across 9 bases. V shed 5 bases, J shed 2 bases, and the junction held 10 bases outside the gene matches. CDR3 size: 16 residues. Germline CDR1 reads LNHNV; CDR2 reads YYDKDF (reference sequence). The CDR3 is CATSPQDRGGTYEQYF. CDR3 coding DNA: TGTGCCACCAGCCCTCAAGACAGGGGGGGTACCTACGAGCAGTACTTC.

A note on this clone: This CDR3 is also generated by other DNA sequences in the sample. Written as DNA, the CDR3 is TGCGCCAGCAGCCTGGGGGACAGGGGTAATGAAAAACTGTTTTTT. This codes for CASSLGDRGNEKLFF. The gene calls are TRBV5-1 and TRBJ1-4; TRBD1 aligns across 10 bases. CDR3 length: 15 residues. J gave up 4 bases and V 4 bases, and 4 bases lay outside the gene matches. Germline loops: CDR1 SGHRS, CDR2 YFSETQ.

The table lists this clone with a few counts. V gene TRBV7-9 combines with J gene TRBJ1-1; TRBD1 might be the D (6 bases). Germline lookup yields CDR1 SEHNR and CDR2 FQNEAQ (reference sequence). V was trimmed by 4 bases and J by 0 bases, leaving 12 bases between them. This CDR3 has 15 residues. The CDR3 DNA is TGTGCCAGCAGCTCCCCCGGGGGGCTGAACACTGAAGCTTTCTTT. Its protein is CASSSPGGLNTEAFF.

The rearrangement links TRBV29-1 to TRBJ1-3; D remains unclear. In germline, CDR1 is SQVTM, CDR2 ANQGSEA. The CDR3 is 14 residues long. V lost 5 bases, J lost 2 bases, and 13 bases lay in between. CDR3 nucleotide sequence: TGCAGCGTTAGGACGGCTATTACTGGAAACACCATATATTTT. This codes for CSVRTAITGNTIYF.

The CDR3 nucleotides read TGTGCCAGCAGTGTGCAGGGCGCTCATCAGCCCCAGCATTTT. Its protein is CASSVQGAHQPQHF. The genes are TRBV6-1 and TRBJ1-5; perhaps TRBD1 as D (5 bases). The CDR3 sequence is 14 residues long. V lost 4 bases and J 5 bases, leaving 12 bases between the germline ends. Germline V gene lookup returns CDR1 MNHNS and CDR2 SASEGT.

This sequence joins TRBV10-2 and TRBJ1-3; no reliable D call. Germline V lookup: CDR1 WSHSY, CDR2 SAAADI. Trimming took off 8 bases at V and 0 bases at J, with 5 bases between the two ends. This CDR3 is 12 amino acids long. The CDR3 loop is CASRFSGNTIYF. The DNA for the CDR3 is TGCGCCAGCCGATTCTCTGGAAACACCATATATTTT.

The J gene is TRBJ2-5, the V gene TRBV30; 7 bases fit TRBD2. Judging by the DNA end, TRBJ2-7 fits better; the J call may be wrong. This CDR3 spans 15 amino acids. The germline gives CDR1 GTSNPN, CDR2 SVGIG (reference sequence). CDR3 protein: CAWRAGPWSSYEQYF. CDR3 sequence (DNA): TGTGCCTGGAGAGCGGGACCCTGGAGCTCCTACGAGCAGTACTTC.

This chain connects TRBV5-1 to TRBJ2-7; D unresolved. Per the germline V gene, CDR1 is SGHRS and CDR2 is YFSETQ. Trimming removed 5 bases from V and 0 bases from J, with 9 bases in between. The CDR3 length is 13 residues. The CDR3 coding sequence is TGCGCCAGCAGTGCCGCAGTCTCCTACGAGCAGTACTTC. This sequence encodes CASSAAVSYEQYF.

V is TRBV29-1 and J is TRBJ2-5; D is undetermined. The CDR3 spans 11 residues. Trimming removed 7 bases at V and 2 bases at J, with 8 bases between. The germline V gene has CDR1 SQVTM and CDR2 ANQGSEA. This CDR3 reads CSAQPQETQYF. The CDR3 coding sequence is TGCAGCGCACAGCCTCAAGAGACCCAGTACTTC.

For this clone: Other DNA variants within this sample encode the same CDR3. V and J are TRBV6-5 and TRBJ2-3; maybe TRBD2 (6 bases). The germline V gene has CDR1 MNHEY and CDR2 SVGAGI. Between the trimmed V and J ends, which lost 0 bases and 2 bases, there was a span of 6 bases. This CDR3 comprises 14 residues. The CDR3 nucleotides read TGTGCCAGCAGTTACTCGCGGGACACAGATACGCAGTATTTT. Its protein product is CASSYSRDTDTQYF.